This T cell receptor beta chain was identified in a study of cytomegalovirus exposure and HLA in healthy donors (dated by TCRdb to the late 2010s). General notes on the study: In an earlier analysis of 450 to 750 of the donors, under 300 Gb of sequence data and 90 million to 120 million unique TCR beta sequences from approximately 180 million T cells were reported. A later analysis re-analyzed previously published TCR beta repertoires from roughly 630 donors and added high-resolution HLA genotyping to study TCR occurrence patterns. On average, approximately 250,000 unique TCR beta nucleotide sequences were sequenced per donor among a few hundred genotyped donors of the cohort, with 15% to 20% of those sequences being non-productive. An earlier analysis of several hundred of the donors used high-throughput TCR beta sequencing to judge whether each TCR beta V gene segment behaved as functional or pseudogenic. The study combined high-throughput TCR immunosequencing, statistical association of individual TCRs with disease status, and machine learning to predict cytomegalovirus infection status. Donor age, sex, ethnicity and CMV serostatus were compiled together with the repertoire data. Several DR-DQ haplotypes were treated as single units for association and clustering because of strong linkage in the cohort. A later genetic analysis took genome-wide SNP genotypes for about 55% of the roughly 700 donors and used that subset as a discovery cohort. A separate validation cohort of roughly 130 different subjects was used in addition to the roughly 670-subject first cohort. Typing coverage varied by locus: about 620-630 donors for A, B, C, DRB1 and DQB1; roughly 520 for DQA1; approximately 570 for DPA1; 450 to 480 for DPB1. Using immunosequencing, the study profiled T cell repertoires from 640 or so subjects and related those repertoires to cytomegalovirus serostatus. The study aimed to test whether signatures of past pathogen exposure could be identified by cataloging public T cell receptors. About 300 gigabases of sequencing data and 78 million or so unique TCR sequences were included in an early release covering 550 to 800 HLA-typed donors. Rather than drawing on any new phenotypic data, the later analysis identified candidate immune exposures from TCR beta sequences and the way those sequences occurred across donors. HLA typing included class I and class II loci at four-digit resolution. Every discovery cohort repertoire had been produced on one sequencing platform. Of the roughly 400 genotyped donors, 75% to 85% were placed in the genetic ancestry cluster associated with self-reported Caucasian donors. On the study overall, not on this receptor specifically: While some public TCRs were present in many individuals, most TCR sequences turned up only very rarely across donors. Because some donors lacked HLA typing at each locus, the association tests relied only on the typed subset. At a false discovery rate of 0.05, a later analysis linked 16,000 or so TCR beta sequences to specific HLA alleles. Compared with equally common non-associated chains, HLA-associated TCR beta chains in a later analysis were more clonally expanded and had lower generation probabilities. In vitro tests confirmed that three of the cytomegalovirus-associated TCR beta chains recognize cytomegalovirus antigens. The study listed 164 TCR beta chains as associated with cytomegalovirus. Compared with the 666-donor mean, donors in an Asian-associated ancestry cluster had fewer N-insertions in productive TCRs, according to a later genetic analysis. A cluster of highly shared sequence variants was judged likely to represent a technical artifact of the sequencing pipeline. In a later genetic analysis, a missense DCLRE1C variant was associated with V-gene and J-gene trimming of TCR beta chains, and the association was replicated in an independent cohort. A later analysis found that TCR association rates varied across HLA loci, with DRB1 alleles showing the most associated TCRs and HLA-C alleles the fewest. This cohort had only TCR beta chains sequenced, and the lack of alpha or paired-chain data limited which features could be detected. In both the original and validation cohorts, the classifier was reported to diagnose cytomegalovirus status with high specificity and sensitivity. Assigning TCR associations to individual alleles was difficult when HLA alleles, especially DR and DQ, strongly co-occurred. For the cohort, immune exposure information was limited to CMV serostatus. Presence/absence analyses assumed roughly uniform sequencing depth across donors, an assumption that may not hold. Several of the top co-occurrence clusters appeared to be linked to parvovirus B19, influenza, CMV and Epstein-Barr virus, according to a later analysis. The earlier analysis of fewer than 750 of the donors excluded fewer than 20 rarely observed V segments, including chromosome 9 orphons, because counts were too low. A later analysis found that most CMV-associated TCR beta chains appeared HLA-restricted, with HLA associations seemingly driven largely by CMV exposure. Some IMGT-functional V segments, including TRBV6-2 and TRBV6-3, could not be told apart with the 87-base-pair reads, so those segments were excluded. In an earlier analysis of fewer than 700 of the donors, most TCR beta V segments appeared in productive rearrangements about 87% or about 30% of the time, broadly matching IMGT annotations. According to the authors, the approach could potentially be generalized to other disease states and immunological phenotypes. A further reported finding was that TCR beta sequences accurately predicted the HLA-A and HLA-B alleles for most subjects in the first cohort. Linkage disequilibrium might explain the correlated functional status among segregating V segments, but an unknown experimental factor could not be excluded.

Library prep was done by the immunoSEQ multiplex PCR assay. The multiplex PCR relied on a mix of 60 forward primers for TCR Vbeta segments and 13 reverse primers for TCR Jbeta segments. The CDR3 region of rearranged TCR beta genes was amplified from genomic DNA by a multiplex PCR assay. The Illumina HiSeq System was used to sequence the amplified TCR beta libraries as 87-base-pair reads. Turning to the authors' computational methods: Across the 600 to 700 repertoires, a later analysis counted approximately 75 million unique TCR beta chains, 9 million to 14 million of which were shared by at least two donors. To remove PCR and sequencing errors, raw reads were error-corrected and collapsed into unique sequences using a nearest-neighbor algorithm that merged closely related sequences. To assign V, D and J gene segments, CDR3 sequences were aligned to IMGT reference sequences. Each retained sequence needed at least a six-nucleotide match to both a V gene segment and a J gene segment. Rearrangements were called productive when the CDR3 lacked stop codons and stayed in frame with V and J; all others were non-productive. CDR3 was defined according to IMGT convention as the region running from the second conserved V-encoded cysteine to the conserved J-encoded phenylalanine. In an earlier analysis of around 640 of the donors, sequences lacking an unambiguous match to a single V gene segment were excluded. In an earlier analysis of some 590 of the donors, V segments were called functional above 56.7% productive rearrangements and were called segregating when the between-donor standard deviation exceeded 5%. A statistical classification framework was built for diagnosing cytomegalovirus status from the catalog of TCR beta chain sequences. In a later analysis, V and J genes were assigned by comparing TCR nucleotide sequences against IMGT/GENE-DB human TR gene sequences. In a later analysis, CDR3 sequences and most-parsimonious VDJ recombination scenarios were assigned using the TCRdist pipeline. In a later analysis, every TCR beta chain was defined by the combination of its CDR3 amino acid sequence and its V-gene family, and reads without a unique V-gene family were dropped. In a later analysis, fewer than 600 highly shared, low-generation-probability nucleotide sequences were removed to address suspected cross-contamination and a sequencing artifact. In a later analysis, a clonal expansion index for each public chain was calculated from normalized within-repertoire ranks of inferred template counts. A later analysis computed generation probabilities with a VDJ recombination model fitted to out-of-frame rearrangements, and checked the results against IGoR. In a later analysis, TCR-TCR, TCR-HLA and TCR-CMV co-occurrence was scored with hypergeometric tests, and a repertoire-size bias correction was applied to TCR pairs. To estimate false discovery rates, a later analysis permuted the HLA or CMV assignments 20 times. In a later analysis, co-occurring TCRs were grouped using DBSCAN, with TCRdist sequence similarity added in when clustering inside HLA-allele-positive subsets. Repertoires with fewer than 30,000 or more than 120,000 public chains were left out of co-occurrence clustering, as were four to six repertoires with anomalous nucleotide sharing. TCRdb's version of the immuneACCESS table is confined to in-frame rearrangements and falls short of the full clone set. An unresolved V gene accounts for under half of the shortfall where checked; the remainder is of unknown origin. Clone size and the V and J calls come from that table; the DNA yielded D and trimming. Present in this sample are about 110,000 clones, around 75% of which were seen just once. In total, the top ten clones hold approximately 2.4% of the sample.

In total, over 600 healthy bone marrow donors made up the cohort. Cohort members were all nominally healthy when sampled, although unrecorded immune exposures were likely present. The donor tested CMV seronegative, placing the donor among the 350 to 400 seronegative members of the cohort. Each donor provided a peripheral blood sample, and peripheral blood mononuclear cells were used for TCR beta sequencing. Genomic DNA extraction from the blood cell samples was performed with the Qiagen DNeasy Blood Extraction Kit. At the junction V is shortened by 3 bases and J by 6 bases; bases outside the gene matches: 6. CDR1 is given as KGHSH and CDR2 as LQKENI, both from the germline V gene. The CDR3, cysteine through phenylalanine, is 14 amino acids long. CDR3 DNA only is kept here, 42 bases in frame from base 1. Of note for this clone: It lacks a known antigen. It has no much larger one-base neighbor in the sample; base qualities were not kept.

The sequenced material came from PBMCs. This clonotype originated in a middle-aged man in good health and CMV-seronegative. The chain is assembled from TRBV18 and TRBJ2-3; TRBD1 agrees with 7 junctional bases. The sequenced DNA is TGTGCCAGCTCACCTAGGGGGCCTAGCGATACGCAGTATTTT. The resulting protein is CASSPRGPSDTQYF.